The rows below give T cell receptor beta chains drawn from one sample of a study of blood T cell repertoires in COVID-19. Assay: immunoSEQ multiplex PCR; the TCRdb copy retains only in-frame clones and omits some. The sample consists of about 98,000 clones, around 82% of them appearing once. Sequencing was performed on peripheral blood. The receptors stem from a man in his 70s with active or convalescent COVID-19. The CDR3 runs from the conserved cysteine through the conserved F or W. D genes are given only for firm matches. Expanded clones are given a class, and other clones once, few, many or no size at all.

D gene: TRBD2
V gene: TRBV24-1
J gene: TRBJ2-2
clone size: -
CDR3 DNA: TGTGCCACCAGTGATGCCGGGACTAGTAAGCTGTTTTTT
CDR3 protein: CATSDAGTSKLFF

D gene: -
V gene: TRBV10-2
J gene: TRBJ2-6
clone size: -
CDR3 DNA: TGCGCCAGCGGTTATCCTAAATCTGGGGCCAACGTCCTGACTTTC
CDR3 protein: CASGYPKSGANVLTF

D gene: TRBD1
V gene: TRBV5-4
J gene: TRBJ2-7
clone size: once
CDR3 DNA: TGTGCCAGCAGCTTGAAGGGACAGGTTGGACACGAGCAGTACTTC
CDR3 protein: CASSLKGQVGHEQYF

D gene: TRBD1
V gene: TRBV30
J gene: TRBJ1-1
clone size: -
CDR3 DNA: TGTGCTTTCGGACAGGGGGCTACTGAAGCTTTCTTT
CDR3 protein: CAFGQGATEAFF

D gene: TRBD2
V gene: TRBV11-2
J gene: TRBJ2-3
clone size: -
CDR3 DNA: TGTGCCAGCAGCCCAGGGACTAGCGGGGGCACAGATACGCAGTATTTT
CDR3 protein: CASSPGTSGGTDTQYF

D gene: TRBD1
V gene: TRBV14
J gene: TRBJ1-2
clone size: once
CDR3 DNA: TGTGCCAGCAGCCAAGGGTCGGACAGGGGTGGCTACACCTTC
CDR3 protein: CASSQGSDRGGYTF

D gene: -
V gene: TRBV7-9
J gene: TRBJ1-4
clone size: few
CDR3 DNA: TGTGCCAGCACCTCCACAGGGCCTTTTCGGGAAAAACTGTTTTTT
CDR3 protein: CASTSTGPFREKLFF

D gene: -
V gene: TRBV6-2/TRBV6-3
J gene: TRBJ2-2
clone size: once
CDR3 DNA: TGTGCCAGCAGTCTGGGGGCTCGCGGGGGAGAAGCCGGGGAGCTGTTTTTT
CDR3 protein: CASSLGARGGEAGELFF

D gene: -
V gene: TRBV12-3/TRBV12-4
J gene: TRBJ1-2
clone size: -
CDR3 DNA: TGTGCCAGCAGTTTAACAGTTTATGGCTACACCTTC
CDR3 protein: CASSLTVYGYTF

D gene: TRBD2
V gene: TRBV3-1/TRBV3-2
J gene: TRBJ2-7
clone size: few
CDR3 DNA: TGTGCCAGCAGCCCCGTTTTAGCGGGGGCCCCCTACGAGCAGTACTTC
CDR3 protein: CASSPVLAGAPYEQYF

D gene: TRBD1
V gene: TRBV9
J gene: TRBJ1-2
clone size: -
CDR3 DNA: TGTGCCAGCAGCGGACAGGGTCGTAACTATGGCTACACCTTC
CDR3 protein: CASSGQGRNYGYTF

D gene: -
V gene: TRBV5-8
J gene: TRBJ1-4
clone size: -
CDR3 DNA: TGTGCCAGCAGCTCGATGGGCAGGAGGAATGAAAAACTGTTTTTT
CDR3 protein: CASSSMGRRNEKLFF

D gene: -
V gene: TRBV5-4
J gene: TRBJ1-4
clone size: -
CDR3 DNA: TGTGCCAGCAGCTACCCGGGGGGGACTAATGAAAAACTGTTTTTT
CDR3 protein: CASSYPGGTNEKLFF

D gene: TRBD1
V gene: TRBV7-2
J gene: TRBJ1-3
clone size: -
CDR3 DNA: TGTGCCAGCAGCTTGGGGACAGGGGGAAACACCATATATTTT
CDR3 protein: CASSLGTGGNTIYF

D gene: -
V gene: TRBV6-6
J gene: TRBJ1-4
clone size: -
CDR3 DNA: TGTGCCAGCACTCTTGGGGGGGGGATTGAAAAACTGTTTTTT
CDR3 protein: CASTLGGGIEKLFF

D gene: TRBD1
V gene: TRBV30
J gene: TRBJ1-1
clone size: -
CDR3 DNA: TGTGCCTGGAGTGAAGACAGGGTCTTCGGGGCTTTCTTT
CDR3 protein: CAWSEDRVFGAFF

D gene: -
V gene: TRBV10-3
J gene: TRBJ1-2
clone size: few
CDR3 DNA: TGTGCCATCAGTGAGACAGGGCCCTATGGCTACACCTTC
CDR3 protein: CAISETGPYGYTF

D gene: -
V gene: TRBV9
J gene: TRBJ1-5
clone size: -
CDR3 DNA: TGTGCCAGCAGCGCAGCAGCGCAGCCCGGTCAGCCCCAGCATTTT
CDR3 protein: CASSAAAQPGQPQHF

D gene: -
V gene: TRBV13
J gene: TRBJ1-2
clone size: -
CDR3 DNA: TGTGCCAGCAGCTTGGCACAGTCTATGGGCTACACCTTC
CDR3 protein: CASSLAQSMGYTF

D gene: TRBD1
V gene: TRBV7-2
J gene: TRBJ2-3
clone size: once
CDR3 DNA: TGTGCCAGCAGCCACCGGGACAGGGAGACAGATACGCAGTATTTT
CDR3 protein: CASSHRDRETDTQYF

D gene: TRBD2
V gene: TRBV7-8
J gene: TRBJ2-1
clone size: -
CDR3 DNA: TGTGCCAGCAGCCGAGCGGGCGCGGGGGCCTACAATGAGCAGTTCTTC
CDR3 protein: CASSRAGAGAYNEQFF

D gene: -
V gene: TRBV7-9
J gene: TRBJ1-2
clone size: -
CDR3 DNA: TGTGCCAGCAGCTTAGGTCCAGTCTCTGGCTACACCTTC
CDR3 protein: CASSLGPVSGYTF

D gene: TRBD1
V gene: TRBV5-8
J gene: TRBJ1-1
clone size: -
CDR3 DNA: TGTGCCAGCAGCCTCGGACAGGGCTTTACTGAAGCTTTCTTT
CDR3 protein: CASSLGQGFTEAFF

D gene: -
V gene: TRBV11-3
J gene: TRBJ2-7
clone size: -
CDR3 DNA: TGTGCCAGCAGTCCGAGAACAGGTTTGAACTCCTACGAGCAGTACTTC
CDR3 protein: CASSPRTGLNSYEQYF

D gene: TRBD1
V gene: TRBV3-1/TRBV3-2
J gene: TRBJ1-5
clone size: -
CDR3 DNA: TGTGCCAGCGGCCCGACAGGGGGCGATGGTCAGCCCCAGCATTTT
CDR3 protein: CASGPTGGDGQPQHF